This T cell receptor (beta chain) derives from a study of shared clonotypes between healthy human individuals. For this clone: The antigen is undetermined.

Clones were sequenced by immunoSEQ multiplex PCR, and TCRdb holds only the in-frame ones, with some missing. The repertoire has about a million clones, approximately 77% of them found once; the top ten carry approximately 0.95%. General study results and limits: Large sequencing depth failed to make sorted-subset sequencing complete, rarefaction showed.

What was sequenced was memory CD4+ T cells from PBMCs. Noted subset: CD45RA-negative fraction. The receptor comes from a man aged 18 to 30 in good health. Some clones in this sample may be carry-over from other donors' samples.

The CDR3 DNA reads as TGTGCCAGCAGCCAAGACTGGTGGGAAGTATATGAGGGCTACACCTTC. Its protein is CASSQDWWEVYEGYTF. The rearrangement uses TRBV14 and TRBJ1-2; unclear D gene. The CDR3 spans 16 residues. CDR1 SGHDN and CDR2 FVKESK come from the germline V gene. Deletions cut 0 bases from V and 8 bases from J, with 19 bases between.